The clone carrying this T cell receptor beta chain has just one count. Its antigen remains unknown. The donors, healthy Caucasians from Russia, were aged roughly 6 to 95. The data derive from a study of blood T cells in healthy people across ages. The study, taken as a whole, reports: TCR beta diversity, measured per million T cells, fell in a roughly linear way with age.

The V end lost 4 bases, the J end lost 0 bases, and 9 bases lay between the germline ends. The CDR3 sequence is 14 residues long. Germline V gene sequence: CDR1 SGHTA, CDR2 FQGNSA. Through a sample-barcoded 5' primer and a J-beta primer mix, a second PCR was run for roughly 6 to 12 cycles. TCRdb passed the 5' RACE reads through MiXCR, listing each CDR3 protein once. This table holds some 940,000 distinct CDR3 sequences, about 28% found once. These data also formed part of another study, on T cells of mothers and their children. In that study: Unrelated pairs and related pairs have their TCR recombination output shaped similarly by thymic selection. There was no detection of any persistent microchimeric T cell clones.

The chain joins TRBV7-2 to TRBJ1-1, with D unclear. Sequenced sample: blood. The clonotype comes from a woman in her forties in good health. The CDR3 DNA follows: TGTGCCAGCAGCTGGGGATATCTGAACACTGAAGCTTTCTTT. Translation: CASSWGYLNTEAFF.